These 30 T cell receptor beta chains were all obtained from the same sample, sequenced in a study of blood T cell repertoires in COVID-19. Data came from immunoSEQ multiplex PCR; TCRdb stores just in-frame clones and leaves some out. This table holds 100,000 to 120,000 clones, under 75% found once. The sequenced material came from peripheral blood. The source of these receptors is an older woman with acute or convalescent COVID-19.

The rearrangement links TRBV7-9 to TRBJ2-1; 13 bases map to TRBD2. The CDR3 spans 15 residues. Germline V gene data show CDR1 as SEHNR and CDR2 as FQNEAQ (reference sequence). V was pared by 0 bases and J by 8 bases, with 1 base of the junction left unmatched. The CDR3 DNA sequence: TGTGCCAGCAGCTTAGCCGGACTAGCGGGGGATGAGCAGTTCTTC. This codes for CASSLAGLAGDEQFF.

Written as DNA, the CDR3 is TGTGCCAGCAGCTCAAAGGGGGCGTTAGACACTGAAGCTTTCTTT. Amino acids: CASSSKGALDTEAFF. The chain uses TRBV11-2 and TRBJ1-1, with TRBD1 matching over 7 bases. There are 15 residues in the CDR3. The germline V gene encodes CDR1 SGHAT and CDR2 FQNNGV. Trimming took 4 bases from V and 3 from J; bases not matched to a gene: 8.

V usage is TRBV19 and J usage is TRBJ1-5; 8 bases agree with TRBD1. The length of the CDR3 is 14 residues. The trim removed 4 bases at V and 6 bases at J, leaving 5 bases unmatched. CDR1 is LNHDA and CDR2 is SQIVND in the germline V gene (reference sequence). The CDR3 DNA follows: TGTGCCAGTAGTACAGGGGGCTTAAGTCAGCCCCAGCATTTT. Encoded protein: CASSTGGLSQPQHF. Drawing the rest from reference TRBV19 and TRBJ1-5, the complete variable domain is DGGITQSPKYLFRKEGQNVTLSCEQNLNHDAMYWYRQDPGQGLRLIYYSQIVNDFQKGDIAEGYSVSREKKESFPLTVTSAQKNPTAFYLCASSTGGLSQPQHFGDGTRLSIL.

This rearrangement joins TRBV2 to TRBJ2-6; TRBD2 agrees at 11 bases. The germline gives CDR1 SNHLY, CDR2 FYNNEI. The J segment lost 0 bases and the V segment lost 2 bases, leaving 9 bases of the junction unmatched. The CDR3 sequence is 20 residues long. This chain's CDR3 is CASSENPTSGAYSGANVLTF. The CDR3 DNA is TGTGCCAGCAGTGAAAACCCGACTAGCGGGGCATACTCTGGGGCCAACGTCCTGACTTTC.

The chain joins TRBV5-4 to TRBJ2-3, with D possibly being TRBD1 (5 bases). With 3 bases removed from V and 1 base from J, the gap between germline ends came to 12 bases. The CDR3 runs to 15 residues. From germline, CDR1 is SGHNT and CDR2 YYREEE (reference sequence). This CDR3 reads CASSSQGGGTDTQYF. CDR3 coding DNA: TGTGCCAGCAGCTCCCAGGGCGGAGGCACAGATACGCAGTATTTT.

This clone appeared a single time. The V call is TRBV19, the J call TRBJ1-2, with D possibly matching TRBD1 (6 bases). V lost 7 bases and J 3 bases, leaving 9 bases between the germline ends. This CDR3 has 12 residues. CDR1 and CDR2 from the germline V gene are LNHDA and SQIVND (reference sequence). The CDR3 DNA reads as TGTGCCAGTAAGGCAGGGGACTATGGCTACACCTTC. It yields the protein CASKAGDYGYTF.

This clone was detected a few times. CDR3 DNA: TGCAGCGTTGAAGGGACAGGGGGTAGCACTGAAGCTTTCTTT. Its protein is CSVEGTGGSTEAFF. The rearrangement joins TRBV29-1 to TRBJ1-1; TRBD1 aligns across 10 bases. CDR1 is SQVTM, CDR2 ANQGSEA, per germline. This CDR3 region has 14 residues. Unmatched junction bases numbered 3, after V lost 1 base and J lost 4 bases.

A single count supports this clone. The genes are TRBV5-1 and TRBJ1-5; perhaps TRBD1 as D (6 bases). Germline V gene sequence: CDR1 SGHRS, CDR2 YFSETQ. The CDR3 loop spans 15 amino acids. Trimming removed 4 bases at V and 0 bases at J, with 11 bases between. The CDR3 loop reads CASSEQGISNQPQHF. DNA of the CDR3: TGCGCCAGCAGCGAACAGGGTATTAGCAATCAGCCCCAGCATTTT.

There are a few counts of this clone. The V call is TRBV4-1, the J call TRBJ2-7, with D maybe TRBD2 (5 bases). Looked up from germline, CDR1 is MGHRA and CDR2 is YSYEKL. V lost 0 bases and J lost 7, with 10 bases in between. The CDR3 contains 13 residues. The CDR3 nucleotides read TGCGCCAGCAGCCAAGATCGCGGGCGGGAGCAGTACTTC. Protein product: CASSQDRGREQYF.

This chain connects TRBV6-5 to TRBJ1-1, with TRBD1 matching 9 bases. Germline loops: CDR1 MNHEY, CDR2 SVGAGI. The V gene end was trimmed by 6 bases and the J gene end by 1 base; junction bases not matched to a gene: 3. The CDR3 covers 14 residues. CDR3 DNA: TGTGCCAGCAGGCTGACAGGGGGGAACACTGAAGCTTTCTTT. Amino acid sequence: CASRLTGGNTEAFF.

The V and J genes are TRBV4-3 and TRBJ2-2; a possible D gene is TRBD1 (5 bases). Trimming removed 4 bases at V and 6 bases at J, with 9 bases between. The CDR3 sequence is 13 residues long. In germline, CDR1 is LGHNA, CDR2 YSLEER. CDR3: CASSLGHPGELFF. The CDR3 nucleotides are TGCGCCAGCAGCCTTGGACACCCCGGGGAGCTGTTTTTT.

The rearrangement links TRBV30 to TRBJ1-2; D possibly corresponds to TRBD1 (6 bases). Germline V gene lookup returns CDR1 GTSNPN and CDR2 SVGIG (reference sequence). V lost 0 bases to trimming and J lost 2 bases, with 10 bases between them. The CDR3 contains 14 residues. Here the CDR3 reads CAWSVLGTNYGYTF. The CDR3 DNA is TGTGCCTGGAGTGTACTCGGGACAAACTATGGCTACACCTTC.

The V gene is TRBV6-5, the J gene TRBJ1-5; D call uncertain. This CDR3 is 13 amino acids long. Germline V gives CDR1 MNHEY, CDR2 SVGAGI. V lost 2 bases and J lost 7, with 9 bases in between. This chain's CDR3 is CASSYRGGQPQHF. CDR3 coding DNA: TGTGCCAGCAGTTACCGGGGTGGCCAGCCCCAGCATTTT.

The chain uses TRBV6-5 and TRBJ2-2, with unresolved D. Germline V lookup: CDR1 MNHEY, CDR2 SVGAGI. V lost 7 bases and J lost 0, with 12 bases in between. The CDR3 sequence is 15 residues long. CDR3 protein: CASTSATPNTGELFF. CDR3 in DNA: TGTGCCAGCACCTCAGCGACCCCGAACACCGGGGAGCTGTTTTTT.

The chain is built from TRBV10-1 and TRBJ1-5; 8 positions agree with TRBD1. With V trimmed by 5 bases and J by 4 bases, 1 base remained unmatched. CDR3 size: 13 residues. Germline-derived CDR1 and CDR2 are WNHNN and SYGVQD (reference sequence). The CDR3 sequence is CASSRTGNQPQHF. CDR3 DNA sequence: TGCGCCAGCAGTCGGACAGGGAATCAGCCCCAGCATTTT.

The rearrangement uses TRBV3-1 (or the pseudogene TRBV3-2) and TRBJ2-1, with 7 bases that match TRBD2. The J segment lost 4 bases and the V segment lost 1 base, leaving 7 bases of the junction unmatched. CDR1 LGHDT and CDR2 YNNKEL come from the germline V gene (reference sequence). The CDR3 is 16 residues long. CDR3 residues: CASSQGSGGGYNEQFF. The CDR3, as DNA: TGTGCCAGCAGCCAAGGATCTGGCGGGGGATACAATGAGCAGTTCTTC.

This rearrangement joins TRBV9 to TRBJ2-7, with 15 positions matching TRBD2. Looked up from germline, CDR1 is SGDLS and CDR2 is YYNGEE. Trimming removed 4 bases from V and 0 bases from J; junction bases left unmatched: 5. The length of the CDR3 is 17 residues. The CDR3 reads CASSPRTSGGDSYEQYF. The CDR3 coding sequence is TGTGCCAGCAGCCCTAGGACTAGCGGGGGGGACTCCTACGAGCAGTACTTC.

V and J are TRBV3-1 (or the pseudogene TRBV3-2) and TRBJ1-2; D gene ambiguous. The CDR3 is 11 residues long. Germline values: CDR1 LGHDT, CDR2 YNNKEL (reference sequence). V was trimmed by 5 bases and J by 7 bases, leaving 8 bases between them. The CDR3 DNA reads as TGTGCCAGCAGCGCCGGGAGTGGCTACACCTTC. Translating gives CASSAGSGYTF.

The chain couples TRBV4-2 to TRBJ2-5, with TRBD1 identical over 9 bases. Trimming cost V 6 bases and J 3 bases; bases outside gene matches: 14. The CDR3 has 17 residues. In germline, CDR1 is LGHNA, CDR2 YNFKEQ. The CDR3 sequence: CASSIVGTGFTEETQYF. The CDR3, as DNA: TGTGCCAGCAGTATCGTAGGGACAGGGTTCACAGAAGAGACCCAGTACTTC.

In nucleotides, the CDR3 is TGTGCCTGGAGTGTACGAAGCGGGGACGGCGGCGAGCAGTACTTC. It yields the protein CAWSVRSGDGGEQYF. The rearrangement uses TRBV30 and TRBJ2-5; TRBD2 aligns across 7 bases. Near its end, the DNA agrees better with TRBJ2-7, so the J call may be wrong. This CDR3 has 15 residues. Looked up from germline, CDR1 is GTSNPN and CDR2 is SVGIG (reference sequence).

This clone was detected many times. The chain is built from TRBV6-1 and TRBJ2-3; D unclear. CDR1 is MNHNS, CDR2 SASEGT, per germline. There are 12 residues in the CDR3. V was shortened by 2 bases and J by 3 bases, with 3 bases between the two germline ends. The DNA for the CDR3 is TGTGCCAGCAGTGAACTGACAGATACGCAGTATTTT. Its translation is CASSELTDTQYF.

The V gene is TRBV28, the J gene TRBJ1-1; no firm D call. V was shortened by 1 base and J by 2 bases, with 11 bases between the two germline ends. Germline lookup yields CDR1 MDHEN and CDR2 SYDVKM. The CDR3 consists of 15 residues. The CDR3 DNA reads TGTGCCAGCAGTTTATTCGACGGGGTAAACACTGAAGCTTTCTTT. This sequence encodes CASSLFDGVNTEAFF.

V is TRBV12-3 or TRBV12-4 and J is TRBJ2-7, with D uncertain. This CDR3 region has 13 residues. V dropped 2 bases and J dropped 7 bases, with 12 bases sitting between them. The CDR3 nucleotides read TGTGCCAGCAGTTTATCGACAACACGGGAGCAGTACTTC. Translation: CASSLSTTREQYF.

This clone was observed a handful of times. The gene calls are TRBV25-1 and TRBJ2-7, with D perhaps matching TRBD1 (5 bases). The CDR3 sequence is 11 residues long. V lost 7 bases and J lost 6, with 10 bases in between. Germline V lookup: CDR1 MGHDK, CDR2 SYGVNS. The chain's CDR3 is CASTQGLEQYF. CDR3 DNA: TGTGCCAGCACTCAGGGTCTCGAGCAGTACTTC.

The chain employs TRBV3-1 (or the pseudogene TRBV3-2) and TRBJ1-6; D unclear. From germline, CDR1 is LGHDT and CDR2 YNNKEL (reference sequence). V lost 3 bases and J lost 7, with 7 bases in between. CDR3 length equals 13 residues. This CDR3 is CASSQTFNSPLHF. For the CDR3, the DNA is TGTGCCAGCAGCCAGACTTTCAATTCACCCCTCCACTTT.

This chain links TRBV30 with TRBJ2-5; the match to TRBD2 covers 9 bases. Trimming cost V 3 bases and J 5 bases; bases outside gene matches: 7. The CDR3 has 14 residues. CDR1 and CDR2 (germline): GTSNPN, SVGIG (reference sequence). The CDR3 nucleotides are TGTGCCTGGAGCCGGGCTAGCGGGACCGAGACCCAGTACTTC. This codes for CAWSRASGTETQYF.

This clone has just a few counts. This sample also contains other DNA sequences that code for the same CDR3. The chain carries TRBV4-3 and TRBJ2-1; 11 bases map to TRBD2. The germline CDR1 and CDR2 sequences are LGHNA and YSLEER. This CDR3 is built from 15 residues. V was pared by 3 bases and J by 5 bases, with 3 bases of the junction left unmatched. DNA of the CDR3: TGCGCCAGCAGCCAGCCTAGCGGGGGGCACAATGAGCAGTTCTTC. Its translation: CASSQPSGGHNEQFF.

The chain recombines TRBV28 with TRBJ1-3; TRBD1 aligns across 8 bases. The CDR3 runs to 19 residues. Germline V gives CDR1 MDHEN, CDR2 SYDVKM. Germline trimming cut 7 bases from V and 0 bases from J; bases unmatched to any gene: 17. CDR3 amino acids: CASTSSGTGTRFSGNTIYF. As DNA, the CDR3 is TGTGCCAGCACTTCCTCCGGGACAGGTACCCGATTCTCTGGAAACACCATATATTTT.

A few counts support this clone. J is TRBJ1-1 and V is TRBV11-2, with TRBD1 as a possible D gene (5 bases). Germline CDR1 is SGHAT and CDR2 is FQNNGV. The germline V and J ends were trimmed by 1 base and 4 bases, with 22 bases remaining between them. The CDR3 is 18 amino acids. The CDR3 DNA reads TGTGCCAGCAGCTTAGTCGGGCCCAAGGCAGGGATGGGCACTGAAGCTTTCTTT. It codes for CASSLVGPKAGMGTEAFF.

The chain employs TRBV2 and TRBJ1-4; 7 bases align to TRBD1. The CDR3 is made up of 14 amino acids. Germline CDR1 reads SNHLY; CDR2 reads FYNNEI. V lost 3 bases, J lost 6 bases, and 4 bases stayed unmatched. The CDR3 here is CASSDPGGHEKLFF. The CDR3 bases are TGTGCCAGCAGTGACCCAGGGGGTCATGAAAAACTGTTTTTT.